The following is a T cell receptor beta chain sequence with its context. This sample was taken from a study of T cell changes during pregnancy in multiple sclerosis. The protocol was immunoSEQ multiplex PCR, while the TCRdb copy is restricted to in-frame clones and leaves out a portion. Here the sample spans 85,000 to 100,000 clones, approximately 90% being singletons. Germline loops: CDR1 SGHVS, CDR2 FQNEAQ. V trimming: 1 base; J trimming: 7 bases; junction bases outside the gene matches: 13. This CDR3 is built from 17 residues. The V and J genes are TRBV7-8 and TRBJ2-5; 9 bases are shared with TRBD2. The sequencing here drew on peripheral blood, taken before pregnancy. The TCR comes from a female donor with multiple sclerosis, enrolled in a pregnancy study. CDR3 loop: CASSLEGWLAGLVTQYF. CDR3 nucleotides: TGTGCCAGCAGCTTAGAGGGGTGGCTAGCGGGGTTGGTGACCCAGTACTTC. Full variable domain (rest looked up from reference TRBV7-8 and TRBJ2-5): GAGVSQSPRYKVAKRGQDVALRCDPISGHVSLFWYQQALGQGPEFLTYFQNEAQLDKSGLPSDRFFAERPEGSVSTLKIQRTQQEDSAVYLCASSLEGWLAGLVTQYFGPGTRLLVL.